This T cell receptor (beta chain) was retrieved from a study of CD8+ T cells in alopecia areata. Looking at the study overall: Twice daily, treated patients received 5 to 10 mg of oral tofacitinib. Tofacitinib continued for 6 to 18 months and was then withheld for 6 months. Study-wide results and caveats: Across lesional scalp, and particularly alopecia totalis/universalis, clonality surpassed that of normal scalp.

Researchers took lesional scalp punch biopsies and peripheral blood from people who were alopecia areata patients. Extracted from the samples, RNA was reverse transcribed into cDNA to serve as the sequencing template. This table comes from immunoSEQ multiplex PCR, and its TCRdb copy is limited to in-frame clones, with some not included. The sample yields around 140,000 clones, 51% seen once. The CDR3 has 14 amino acids. Germline CDR1 and CDR2: SGHTA and FQGNSA. The ends lost 2 bases at V and 6 bases at J; junction bases unmatched: 7. This clone was seen only a few times. Its target is unknown. Sequencing was performed on CD4+ T cells sorted from blood, taken at week 0. The clonotype comes from a human donor with alopecia areata. V gene TRBV7-2 combines with J gene TRBJ2-7, with 7 bases lining up with TRBD1. The CDR3 DNA is TGTGCCAGCAGCTTATGGATACAGGGGACCGAGCAGTACTTC. Its protein is CASSLWIQGTEQYF. Drawing the rest from reference TRBV7-2 and TRBJ2-7, the complete variable domain is GAGVSQSPSNKVTEKGKDVELRCDPISGHTALYWYRQSLGQGLEFLIYFQGNSAPDKSGLPSDRFSAERTGGSVSTLTIQRTQQEDSAVYLCASSLWIQGTEQYFGPGTRLTVT.